This T cell receptor beta chain is from a study of TIL therapy for anti-PD-1-resistant metastatic lung cancer (dated by TCRdb to about 2021). Context from the whole study: Enrolled patients had a median age of about 53 years (range about 38-85) and a median tumor PD-L1 proportion score of about 5.9%. Tumor and peripheral blood T cell receptor beta sequencing was used to track clonotypes across tumor, expanded TIL product and serial blood samples. A median non-synonymous tumor mutation burden of approximately 1.5 mutations per megabase was determined across the cohort by whole-exome sequencing. Most of the cohort had lung adenocarcinoma, a handful of tumors were EGFR-mutant and two were ALK-rearranged, and half of the patients were current or former smokers. Broader findings and caveats from the paper: The study protocol defined all tumor marker inferences as exploratory. High clonal turnover was observed in TIL culture, with many enriched product clones not detected in the baseline tumor, which suggested clonal contraction rather than faithful expansion. Compared with baseline intratumoral T cells, expanded TIL cultures were more clonal and less diverse (median clonality roughly 6% vs 31%, p < 0.0001). Generalizability was limited because the cohort was highly selected, with more treatment-naive, never-smoker and oncogene-addicted patients included than is typical.

V is cut by 4 bases and J by 6 bases, and the space between the germline ends is 18 bases. The germline V gene yields SGDLS for CDR1 and YYNGEE for CDR2. From the cysteine through the phenylalanine, the CDR3 covers 15 amino acids. This entry keeps only the CDR3 DNA: 45 bases, framed from base 1. The time point label corresponds to: pre-treatment sample, taken before nivolumab and TIL therapy. Excised metastases, mostly pleural nodules or supraclavicular lymph nodes, were used as baseline tumor samples and were taken from the same resection from which TIL were grown. Tumors were collected before any PD-1/PD-L1 blockade, after which patients were given nivolumab, and patients who progressed were given lymphodepletion, an infusion of expanded TIL and IL-2. Adults with stage 4 NSCLC were enrolled from 2017 to early 2020 in a dual-center phase I trial. The samples were drawn from an open-label, single-arm phase I trial testing tumor-infiltrating lymphocyte therapy combined with nivolumab in advanced non-small cell lung cancer. Parts of each resected tumor were snap-frozen in liquid nitrogen and kept at -80 degrees C. Tumor regions of interest were selected on H&E sections using laser-capture macrodissection, ground into about 15 mg aliquots, and extracted using Qiagen Allprep kits.

Turning to this clone: The antigen this receptor binds is unknown. Qualities for individual bases were not recorded, and no much larger clone is one base off.

TCR beta CDR3 regions were amplified from genomic DNA with the immunoSEQ v3 hsTCRB kit using bias-controlled multiplex PCR. The TCR libraries were sequenced on an Illumina NextSeq 500 to about 2 million read pairs for survey level or about 5-6.5 million read pairs for deep level. Under the source paper's analysis protocol: V, D and J genes were assigned, non-productive sequences were removed, and clonality was reported by immunoSEQ Analyzer software. Repertoires of infused TIL and blood were compared using productive Simpson clonality and the Morisita overlap index of productive TRB rearrangements. The immuneACCESS repertoire file appears here via TCRdb, limited to in-frame rearrangements. These files lack a portion of the clones; in checked studies, under half of the deficit traces to unresolved V genes, and the cause of the others is not known. V, J and clone size are those of that table, while D and trimming were read from the DNA. The sample has 95,000 or so clones on record, 50% to 70% of them singletons. Approximately 11% of the sample goes to the ten largest clones.

The sample was tumor tissue, taken at baseline. The origin of this receptor is a person aged 25-80 years with non-small cell lung cancer. This receptor chain uses TRBV9 and TRBJ2-3; 6 matching bases give a weak D call of TRBD1. The bases read TGTGCCAGCAGCCGTCTAGGGGGTTTTACTGATACGCAGTATTTT. Its translation is CASSRLGGFTDTQYF.